Following are 16 T cell receptor beta chains from one sample sequenced in a study of cytomegalovirus exposure and HLA in healthy donors. Primers included in the PCR were 60 Vbeta and 13 Jbeta primers. Profiled with immunoSEQ multiplex PCR; TCRdb holds only in-frame clones, not every one. The sample contains 150,000 or so clones, 80% to 85% of which appear only once. The sequencing input was PBMCs. These receptors all stem from a male donor in good health and CMV-seropositive.

This CDR3 is CAAMVRGSSSYEQYF. CDR3 sequence (DNA): TGTGCCGCGATGGTAAGGGGGTCGAGCTCCTACGAGCAGTACTTC. The gene calls are TRBV6-6 and TRBJ2-7; weak D call: TRBD1 (6 bases). V lost 11 bases and J 0 bases, leaving 20 bases between the germline ends. Germline CDR1 MNHNY, CDR2 SVGAGI (reference sequence). The CDR3 consists of 15 residues.

This rearrangement joins TRBV19 to TRBJ2-7; TRBD1 agrees at 8 bases. This CDR3 is built from 15 residues. J was trimmed by 5 bases and V by 5 bases; bases with no gene match: 11. Germline V gene data show CDR1 as LNHDA and CDR2 as SQIVND (reference sequence). The CDR3 loop reads CASSRNGQGGHEQYF. The CDR3, as DNA: TGTGCCAGTAGTCGAAATGGACAGGGTGGGCACGAGCAGTACTTC.

The gene calls are TRBV9 and TRBJ1-4; D is perhaps TRBD1 (6 bases). Germline-derived CDR1 and CDR2 are SGDLS and YYNGEE. This CDR3 has 16 amino acids. Trimming took 0 bases from V and 8 from J, leaving 17 bases between them. The CDR3 spells CASSVDPNRVGEKLFF. CDR3 in DNA: TGTGCCAGCAGCGTAGACCCTAACAGGGTTGGGGAAAAACTGTTTTTT.

The chain carries TRBV4-1 and TRBJ2-3, with a possible D match to TRBD2 (5 bases). Germline CDR1 and CDR2: MGHRA and YSYEKL. The V and J ends lost 3 bases and 2 bases respectively, with 12 bases between them. The CDR3 is 15 amino acids. In nucleotides, the CDR3 is TGCGCCAGCAGCCAGCGGCTAGCTATCACAGATACGCAGTATTTT. Translation gives CASSQRLAITDTQYF.

With respect to this clone: A junction end diverges from the germline sequence, so it may reflect a read error. The chain employs TRBV5-1 and TRBJ2-6; possibly TRBD2 for D (6 bases). The germline CDR1 and CDR2 sequences are SGHRS and YFSETQ. The CDR3 runs to 15 residues. This chain's CDR3 is CASRFGGAGANGLTF. Written as DNA, the CDR3 is TGCGCCAGCAGATTCGGCGGGGCTGGGGCCAACGGCCTGACTTTC.

The J gene is TRBJ2-2, the V gene TRBV6-1, with 8 bases that match TRBD2. The V and J ends lost 3 bases and 1 base, in that order; junction bases with no gene match: 7. Germline CDR1 reads MNHNS; CDR2 reads SASEGT. This CDR3 is 17 amino acids long. CDR3 region: CASSDIRTSLNTGELFF. The CDR3 DNA sequence: TGTGCCAGCAGTGACATCCGGACTAGCTTGAACACCGGGGAGCTGTTTTTT.

This clone was seen a few times. This chain links TRBV5-4 with TRBJ2-3; D gene uncertain. CDR1 is SGHNT and CDR2 is YYREEE in the germline V gene (reference sequence). The length of the CDR3 is 14 residues. The ends were cut back, 5 bases at V and 2 bases at J, with 12 bases in the middle. Here the CDR3 reads CASSSKKATDTQYF. In nucleotides, the CDR3 is TGTGCCAGCAGTTCCAAAAAAGCCACAGATACGCAGTATTTT.

The chain recombines TRBV6-5 with TRBJ2-3, with 7 positions matching TRBD2. The V segment lost 4 bases and the J segment 2 bases; nucleotides outside the gene matches: 6. The germline CDR1 and CDR2 sequences are MNHEY and SVGAGI. This CDR3 comprises 15 residues. The CDR3 is CASSSPSGNTDTQYF. The CDR3 DNA reads TGTGCCAGCAGTTCCCCTAGCGGAAACACAGATACGCAGTATTTT.

This chain links TRBV10-3 with TRBJ2-5; TRBD1 might be the D (6 bases). This CDR3 is built from 13 residues. Trimming shortened V by 10 bases and J by 1 base, and 13 bases separated the two germline ends. Per the germline V gene, CDR1 is ENHRY and CDR2 is SYGVKD. CDR3 DNA sequence: TGTGCCACATCAGGACAGTCCCAAGAGACCCAGTACTTC. This encodes CATSGQSQETQYF.

This chain connects TRBV28 to TRBJ2-1, with 8 bases identical to TRBD2. CDR1 and CDR2 (germline): MDHEN, SYDVKM. The CDR3 sequence is 14 residues long. V shed 5 bases, J shed 7 bases, and the junction held 7 bases outside the gene matches. The CDR3 loop reads CASSPRGRRNEQFF. The CDR3 DNA sequence: TGTGCCAGCAGTCCACGCGGGAGGAGGAATGAGCAGTTCTTC.

The V gene is TRBV6-1, the J gene TRBJ1-1, with a weak D call TRBD1 (6 bases). CDR1 and CDR2 from the germline V gene are MNHNS and SASEGT. This CDR3 has 15 amino acids. V gave up 2 bases and J gave up 6 bases, with 16 bases separating them. The CDR3 nucleotides are TGTGCCAGCAGTGAACAGGGGTCCGCGAGGGCTGAAGCTTTCTTT. Translation: CASSEQGSARAEAFF.

The V gene is TRBV9, the J gene TRBJ2-4; 8 nucleotides align to TRBD2. CDR3 size: 19 residues. In germline, CDR1 is SGDLS, CDR2 YYNGEE. J gave up 3 bases and V 0 bases, and 14 bases lay outside the gene matches. CDR3: CASSVGRGGVFSGKNIQYF. CDR3 DNA: TGTGCCAGCAGCGTAGGACGGGGGGGGGTTTTCTCAGGCAAAAACATTCAGTACTTC. The full variable domain, rest sourced from reference TRBV9 and TRBJ2-4, is DSGVTQTPKHLITATGQRVTLRCSPRSGDLSVYWYQQSLDQGLQFLIQYYNGEERAKGNILERFSAQQFPDLHSELNLSSLELGDSALYFCASSVGRGGVFSGKNIQYFGAGTRLSVL.

Remarks on this clone: This sample includes further DNA sequences coding for the same CDR3. The rearrangement uses TRBV9 and TRBJ1-4; perhaps TRBD1 as D (5 bases). The CDR3 has 15 residues. With 4 bases removed from V and 6 bases from J, the gap between germline ends came to 16 bases. In germline, CDR1 is SGDLS, CDR2 YYNGEE. The CDR3 reads CASSPQWGGDEKLFF. DNA for the CDR3: TGTGCCAGCAGCCCCCAGTGGGGGGGAGATGAAAAACTGTTTTTT.

The chain carries TRBV6-1 and TRBJ2-3, with 7 nucleotides matching TRBD1. CDR1 and CDR2 (germline): MNHNS, SASEGT. This CDR3 spans 15 amino acids. The V gene end was trimmed by 6 bases and the J gene end by 2 bases; junction bases not matched to a gene: 8. The CDR3 nucleotides are TGTGCCAGCAGCGACCCGGGACAGTACACAGATACGCAGTATTTT. Translating gives CASSDPGQYTDTQYF.

The rearrangement uses TRBV27 and TRBJ2-7, with D possibly matching TRBD1 (6 bases). Germline CDR1 is MNHEY and CDR2 is SMNVEV (reference sequence). Between the trimmed V and J ends, which lost 9 bases and 1 base, there was a span of 16 bases. The CDR3 runs to 14 residues. CDR3 loop: CASARQDGSYEQYF. The CDR3, as DNA: TGTGCCAGTGCGAGACAGGACGGATCCTACGAGCAGTACTTC.

J is TRBJ1-1 and V is TRBV5-5; no clear D. The CDR3 has 14 amino acids. The germline CDR1 and CDR2 sequences are SGHKS and YYEKEE (reference sequence). The V end lost 4 bases, the J end lost 5 bases, and 15 bases lay between the germline ends. The chain's CDR3 is CASSLGSGGTEAFF. In DNA form, the CDR3 reads TGTGCCAGCAGCCTCGGCTCTGGAGGGACTGAAGCTTTCTTT.